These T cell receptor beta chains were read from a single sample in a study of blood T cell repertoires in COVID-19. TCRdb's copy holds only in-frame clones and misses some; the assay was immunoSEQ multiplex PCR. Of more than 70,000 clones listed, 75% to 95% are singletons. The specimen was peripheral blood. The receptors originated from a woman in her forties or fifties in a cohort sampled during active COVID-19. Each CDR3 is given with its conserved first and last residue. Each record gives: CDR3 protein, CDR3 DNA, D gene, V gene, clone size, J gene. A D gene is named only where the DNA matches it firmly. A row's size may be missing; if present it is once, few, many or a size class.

CDR3: CASSASFLDRGPSNQPQHF
DNA: TGTGCCAGCTCAGCAAGTTTCCTGGACAGGGGGCCTAGCAATCAGCCCCAGCATTTT
D: TRBD1
V: TRBV18
size: few
J: TRBJ1-5

CDR3: CASSIQGATYNSPLHF
DNA: TGTGCCAGCAGCATACAGGGGGCAACCTATAATTCACCCCTCCACTTT
D: TRBD1
V: TRBV3-1/TRBV3-2
size: NA
J: TRBJ1-6

CDR3: CASSQDVGGYQPQHF
DNA: TGTGCCAGCAGCCAAGACGTGGGGGGGTATCAGCCCCAGCATTTT
D: NA
V: TRBV3-1/TRBV3-2
size: NA
J: TRBJ1-5

CDR3: CASSQDPGLALEQYF
DNA: TGTGCCAGCAGCCAAGACCCGGGACTAGCTCTCGAGCAGTACTTC
D: TRBD2
V: TRBV4-2
size: NA
J: TRBJ2-7

CDR3: CSVPWGGTGELFF
DNA: TGCAGCGTCCCTTGGGGGGGTACCGGGGAGCTGTTTTTT
D: TRBD2
V: TRBV29-1
size: NA
J: TRBJ2-2

CDR3: CAISEGQAYGYTF
DNA: TGTGCCATCAGTGAGGGTCAGGCTTATGGCTACACCTTC
D: NA
V: TRBV10-3
size: NA
J: TRBJ1-2

CDR3: CAWRQGGALHF
DNA: TGTGCCTGGAGACAGGGTGGGGCCCTCCACTTT
D: NA
V: TRBV30
size: NA
J: TRBJ1-6

CDR3: CASSLARGSHEQFF
DNA: TGTGCCAGCAGCTTAGCGCGCGGGAGCCATGAGCAGTTCTTC
D: TRBD2
V: TRBV7-9
size: NA
J: TRBJ2-1

CDR3: CAGTEGSFQETQYF
DNA: TGTGCCGGAACGGAGGGGTCCTTCCAAGAGACCCAGTACTTC
D: NA
V: TRBV7-9
size: NA
J: TRBJ2-5

CDR3: CSVDSGTGLGETQYF
DNA: TGCAGCGTAGATTCCGGGACAGGGCTTGGAGAGACCCAGTACTTC
D: TRBD1
V: TRBV29-1
size: NA
J: TRBJ2-5

CDR3: CASSLDGQTYNEQFF
DNA: TGTGCCAGCAGCTTAGATGGCCAGACCTACAATGAGCAGTTCTTC
D: NA
V: TRBV11-3
size: NA
J: TRBJ2-1

CDR3: CASSVSGDPYNEQFF
DNA: TGTGCCAGCAGCGTTAGCGGGGACCCCTACAATGAGCAGTTCTTC
D: TRBD2
V: TRBV9
size: NA
J: TRBJ2-1

CDR3: CASSQGRVSEAFF
DNA: TGTGCCAGCAGCCAAGGCAGGGTTAGTGAAGCTTTCTTT
D: NA
V: TRBV3-1/TRBV3-2
size: once
J: TRBJ1-1

CDR3: CASSVGTVHRRANVLTF
DNA: TGTGCCAGCAGCGTAGGAACAGTCCACCGCCGGGCCAACGTCCTGACTTTC
D: NA
V: TRBV9
size: NA
J: TRBJ2-6

CDR3: CATQWEGGRQETQYF
DNA: TGTGCCACACAATGGGAGGGCGGGAGGCAAGAGACCCAGTACTTC
D: TRBD2
V: TRBV28
size: once
J: TRBJ2-5

CDR3: CASSLVLYEQYF
DNA: TGTGCCAGCAGCTTAGTACTATACGAGCAGTACTTC
D: NA
V: TRBV11-2
size: NA
J: TRBJ2-7

CDR3: CASGLAGSEKLFF
DNA: TGTGCTAGTGGTTTGGCAGGGTCCGAAAAACTGTTTTTT
D: NA
V: TRBV12-5
size: NA
J: TRBJ1-4

CDR3: CSASRNTEAFF
DNA: TGCAGTGCTAGCAGGAACACTGAAGCTTTCTTT
D: NA
V: TRBV20-1
size: NA
J: TRBJ1-1

CDR3: CASSPGTSGSSYNEQFF
DNA: TGTGCCAGCAGCCCGGGGACTAGCGGGAGTTCCTACAATGAGCAGTTCTTC
D: TRBD2
V: TRBV7-3
size: NA
J: TRBJ2-1

CDR3: CASSGTGLRQPQHF
DNA: TGTGCCAGCAGCGGGACAGGGTTGCGCCAGCCCCAGCATTTT
D: TRBD1
V: TRBV6-5
size: once
J: TRBJ1-5

CDR3: CASSRGTNTGELFF
DNA: TGTGCCAGCAGTCGCGGGACGAACACCGGGGAGCTGTTTTTT
D: NA
V: TRBV5-4
size: NA
J: TRBJ2-2

CDR3: CATSDGRATSNQPQHF
DNA: TGTGCCACCAGTGATGGGAGGGCTACGAGCAATCAGCCCCAGCATTTT
D: NA
V: TRBV24-1
size: NA
J: TRBJ1-5

CDR3: CASRDWTSGPYEQYF
DNA: TGTGCCAGCAGGGATTGGACTAGCGGTCCCTACGAGCAGTACTTC
D: TRBD2
V: TRBV6-5
size: NA
J: TRBJ2-7

CDR3: CASSQDPRDEQFF
DNA: TGCGCCAGCAGCCAAGATCCGCGGGATGAGCAGTTCTTC
D: NA
V: TRBV4-1
size: NA
J: TRBJ2-1

CDR3: CASSLRSGQHNEKLFF
DNA: TGCGCCAGCAGCTTACGGTCGGGACAGCATAATGAAAAACTGTTTTTT
D: TRBD1
V: TRBV5-1
size: NA
J: TRBJ1-4

CDR3: CASSEQGGTGELFF
DNA: TGTGCCAGTAGCGAACAGGGGGGTACCGGGGAGCTGTTTTTT
D: TRBD1
V: TRBV19
size: NA
J: TRBJ2-2

CDR3: CARYRGHNQPQHF
DNA: TGTGCCAGATACAGGGGGCACAATCAGCCCCAGCATTTT
D: NA
V: TRBV21-1
size: once
J: TRBJ1-5

CDR3: CAWSVGERAFF
DNA: TGTGCCTGGAGTGTCGGGGAAAGAGCTTTCTTT
D: NA
V: TRBV30
size: NA
J: TRBJ1-1

CDR3: CASSPPWQRDYYEQYF
DNA: TGTGCCAGCTCACCACCGTGGCAGCGAGATTACTACGAGCAGTACTTC
D: NA
V: TRBV18
size: NA
J: TRBJ2-7

CDR3: CASSLRVSAGLTYEQYF
DNA: TGTGCCAGCAGCTTACGAGTAAGTGCGGGACTCACCTACGAGCAGTACTTC
D: NA
V: TRBV11-2
size: once
J: TRBJ2-7

CDR3: CASIKAGGRQETQYF
DNA: TGTGCCAGCATCAAAGCGGGAGGCCGCCAAGAGACCCAGTACTTC
D: TRBD2
V: TRBV7-9
size: NA
J: TRBJ2-5

CDR3: CASSSDRGFYEQYF
DNA: TGTGCCAGCAGCTCGGACAGGGGGTTCTACGAGCAGTACTTC
D: TRBD1
V: TRBV11-1
size: NA
J: TRBJ2-7

CDR3: CASGGTQETQYF
DNA: TGTGCCAGCGGGGGGACCCAAGAGACCCAGTACTTC
D: NA
V: TRBV6-5
size: NA
J: TRBJ2-5